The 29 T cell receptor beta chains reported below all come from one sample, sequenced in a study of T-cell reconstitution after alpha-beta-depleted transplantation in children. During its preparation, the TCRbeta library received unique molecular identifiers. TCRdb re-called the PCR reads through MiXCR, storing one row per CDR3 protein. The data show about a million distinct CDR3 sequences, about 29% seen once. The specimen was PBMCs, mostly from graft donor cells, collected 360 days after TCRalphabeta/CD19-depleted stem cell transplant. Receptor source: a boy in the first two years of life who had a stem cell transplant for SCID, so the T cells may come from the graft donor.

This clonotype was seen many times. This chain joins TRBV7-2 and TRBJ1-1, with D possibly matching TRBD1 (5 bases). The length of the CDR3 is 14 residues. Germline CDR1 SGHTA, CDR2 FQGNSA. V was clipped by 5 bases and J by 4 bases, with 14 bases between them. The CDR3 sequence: CASSPRPGGTEAFF. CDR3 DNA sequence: TGTGCCAGCAGCCCCAGGCCGGGGGGCACTGAAGCTTTCTTT.

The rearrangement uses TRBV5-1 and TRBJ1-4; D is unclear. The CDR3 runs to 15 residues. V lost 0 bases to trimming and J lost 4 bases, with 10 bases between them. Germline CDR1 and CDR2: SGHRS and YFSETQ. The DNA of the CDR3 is TGCGCCAGCAGCTTGGTCGGATCCATTAATGAAAAACTGTTTTTT. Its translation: CASSLVGSINEKLFF.

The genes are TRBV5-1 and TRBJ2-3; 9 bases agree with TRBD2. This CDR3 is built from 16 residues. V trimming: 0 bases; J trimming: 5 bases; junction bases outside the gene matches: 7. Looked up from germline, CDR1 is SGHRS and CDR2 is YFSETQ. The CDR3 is CASSLVTRGGQDTQYF. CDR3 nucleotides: TGCGCCAGCAGCTTGGTTACGCGGGGGGGCCAAGATACGCAGTATTTT.

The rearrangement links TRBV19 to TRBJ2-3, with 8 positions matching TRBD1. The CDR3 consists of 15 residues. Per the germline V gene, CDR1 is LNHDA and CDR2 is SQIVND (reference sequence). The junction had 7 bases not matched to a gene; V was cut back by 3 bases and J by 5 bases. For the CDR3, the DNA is TGTGCCAGTAGTATCCGGGACAGGACACAAGATACGCAGTATTTT. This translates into CASSIRDRTQDTQYF.

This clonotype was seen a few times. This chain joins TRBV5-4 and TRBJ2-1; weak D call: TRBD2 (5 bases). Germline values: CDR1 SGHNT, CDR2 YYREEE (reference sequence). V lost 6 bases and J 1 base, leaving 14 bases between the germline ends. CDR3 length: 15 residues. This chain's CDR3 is CASTPDFESYNEQFF. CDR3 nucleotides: TGTGCCAGCACCCCGGACTTCGAGTCCTACAATGAGCAGTTCTTC.

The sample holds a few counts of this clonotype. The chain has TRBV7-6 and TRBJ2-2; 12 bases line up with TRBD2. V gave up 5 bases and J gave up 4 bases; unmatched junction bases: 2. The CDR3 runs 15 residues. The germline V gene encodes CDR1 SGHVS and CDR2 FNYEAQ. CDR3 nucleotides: TGTGCCAGCAGCACTAGCGGGGGGTTCACCGGGGAGCTGTTTTTT. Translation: CASSTSGGFTGELFF. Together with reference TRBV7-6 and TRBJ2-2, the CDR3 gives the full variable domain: GAGVSQSPRYKVTKRGQDVALRCDPISGHVSLYWYRQALGQGPEFLTYFNYEAQQDKSGLPNDRFSAERPEGSISTLTIQRTEQRDSAMYRCASSTSGGFTGELFFGEGSRLTVL.

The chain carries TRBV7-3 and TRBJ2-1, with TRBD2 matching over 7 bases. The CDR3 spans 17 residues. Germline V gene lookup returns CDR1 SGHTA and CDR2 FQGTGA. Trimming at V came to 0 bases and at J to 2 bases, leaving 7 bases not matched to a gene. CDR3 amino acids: CASSLTGGGMTYNEQFF. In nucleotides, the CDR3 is TGTGCCAGCAGCTTAACTGGGGGAGGGATGACCTACAATGAGCAGTTCTTC.

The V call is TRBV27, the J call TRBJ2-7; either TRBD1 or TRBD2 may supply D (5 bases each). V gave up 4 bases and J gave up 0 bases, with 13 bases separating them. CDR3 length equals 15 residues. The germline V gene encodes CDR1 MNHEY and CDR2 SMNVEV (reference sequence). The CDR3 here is CASSWSGGSSYEQYF. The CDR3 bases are TGTGCCAGCAGTTGGTCTGGGGGAAGCTCCTACGAGCAGTACTTC.

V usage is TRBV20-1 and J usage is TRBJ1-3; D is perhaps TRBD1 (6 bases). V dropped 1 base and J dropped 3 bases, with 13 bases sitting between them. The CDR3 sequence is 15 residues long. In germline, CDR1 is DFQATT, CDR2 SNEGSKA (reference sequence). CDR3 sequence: CSARAQPGDGNTIYF. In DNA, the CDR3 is TGCAGTGCTAGAGCCCAGCCAGGGGATGGAAACACCATATATTTT.

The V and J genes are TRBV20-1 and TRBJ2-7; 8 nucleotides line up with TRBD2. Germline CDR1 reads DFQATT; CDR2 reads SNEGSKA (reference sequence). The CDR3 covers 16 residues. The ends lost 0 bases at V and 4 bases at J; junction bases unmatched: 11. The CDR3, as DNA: TGCAGTGCTAGAGATCTGATCAGCGGGGGCCGATACGAGCAGTACTTC. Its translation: CSARDLISGGRYEQYF.

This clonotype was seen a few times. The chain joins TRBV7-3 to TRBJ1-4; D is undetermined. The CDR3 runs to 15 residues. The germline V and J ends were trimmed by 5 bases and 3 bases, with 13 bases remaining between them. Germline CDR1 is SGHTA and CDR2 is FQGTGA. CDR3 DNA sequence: TGTGCCAGCAGCCCCCAAGGCGTGGCTAATGAAAAACTGTTTTTT. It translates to CASSPQGVANEKLFF.

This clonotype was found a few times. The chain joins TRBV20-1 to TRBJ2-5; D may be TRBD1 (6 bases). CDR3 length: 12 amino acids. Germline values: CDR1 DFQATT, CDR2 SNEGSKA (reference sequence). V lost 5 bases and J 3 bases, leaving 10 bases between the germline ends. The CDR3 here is CSAAQGKETQYF. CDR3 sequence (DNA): TGCAGTGCTGCACAGGGTAAAGAGACCCAGTACTTC.

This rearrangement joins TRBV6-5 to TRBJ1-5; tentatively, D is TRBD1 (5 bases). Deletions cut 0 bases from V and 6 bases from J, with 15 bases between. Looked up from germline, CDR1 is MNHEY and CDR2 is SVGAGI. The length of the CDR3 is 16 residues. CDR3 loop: CASSYSFPSGRQPQHF. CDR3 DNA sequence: TGTGCCAGCAGTTACTCGTTCCCATCGGGACGTCAGCCCCAGCATTTT.

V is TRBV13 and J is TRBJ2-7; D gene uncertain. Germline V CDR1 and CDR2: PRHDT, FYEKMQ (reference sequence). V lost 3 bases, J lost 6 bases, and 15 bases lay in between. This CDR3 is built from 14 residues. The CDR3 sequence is CASSLGLALGEQYF. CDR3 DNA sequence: TGTGCCAGCAGCTTGGGTCTCGCCCTAGGCGAGCAGTACTTC. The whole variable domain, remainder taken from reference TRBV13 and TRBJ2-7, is AAGVIQSPRHLIKEKRETATLKCYPIPRHDTVYWYQQGPGQDPQFLISFYEKMQSDKGSIPDRFSAQQFSDYHSELNMSSLELGDSALYFCASSLGLALGEQYFGPGTRLTVT.

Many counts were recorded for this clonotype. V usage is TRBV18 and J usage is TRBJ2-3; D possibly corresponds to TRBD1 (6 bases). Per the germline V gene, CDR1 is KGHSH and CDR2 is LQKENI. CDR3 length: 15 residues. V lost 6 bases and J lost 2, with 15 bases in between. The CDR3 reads CASSPDRQTTDTQYF. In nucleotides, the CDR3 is TGTGCCAGCTCTCCCGACAGGCAGACCACAGATACGCAGTATTTT.

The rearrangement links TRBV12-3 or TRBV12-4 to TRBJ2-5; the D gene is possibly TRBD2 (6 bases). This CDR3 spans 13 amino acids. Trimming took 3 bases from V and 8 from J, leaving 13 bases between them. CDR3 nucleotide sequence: TGTGCCAGCAGTTTTCGCCGGGAGTATACCCAGTACTTC. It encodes CASSFRREYTQYF.

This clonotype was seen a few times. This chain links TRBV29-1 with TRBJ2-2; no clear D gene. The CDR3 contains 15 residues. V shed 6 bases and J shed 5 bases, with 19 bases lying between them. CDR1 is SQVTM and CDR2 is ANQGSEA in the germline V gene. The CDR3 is CSVSRTDLRTGELFF. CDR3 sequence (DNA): TGCAGCGTATCTAGGACCGACCTTCGGACCGGGGAGCTGTTTTTT.

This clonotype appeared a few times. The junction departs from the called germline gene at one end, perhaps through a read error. The CDR3 sequence: CASRLAWGEGPETQYF. The CDR3 nucleotides are TGCGCCAGCCGCTTGGCTTGGGGCGAGGGACCGGAGACCCAGTACTTC. The chain employs TRBV5-1 and TRBJ2-5; either TRBD1 or TRBD2 may fit D (5 bases each). The CDR3 contains 16 residues. Germline CDR1 SGHRS, CDR2 YFSETQ.

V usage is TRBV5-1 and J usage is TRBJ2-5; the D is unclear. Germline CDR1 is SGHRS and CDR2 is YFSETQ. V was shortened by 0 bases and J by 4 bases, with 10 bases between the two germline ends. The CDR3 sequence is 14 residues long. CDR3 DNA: TGCGCCAGCAGCTTGGAGGCCGGATCAGAGACCCAGTACTTC. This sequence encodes CASSLEAGSETQYF.

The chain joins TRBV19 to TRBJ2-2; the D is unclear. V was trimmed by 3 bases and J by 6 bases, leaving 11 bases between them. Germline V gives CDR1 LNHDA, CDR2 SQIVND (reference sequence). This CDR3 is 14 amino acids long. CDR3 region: CASSIAGRSGELFF. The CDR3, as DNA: TGTGCCAGTAGTATCGCCGGCAGGTCCGGGGAGCTGTTTTTT.

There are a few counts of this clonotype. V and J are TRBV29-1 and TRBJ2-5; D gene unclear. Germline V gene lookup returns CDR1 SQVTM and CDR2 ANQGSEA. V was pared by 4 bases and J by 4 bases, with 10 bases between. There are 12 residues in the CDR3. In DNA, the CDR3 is TGCAGCGTTGTAGAAGTAAGAGAGACCCAGTACTTC. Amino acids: CSVVEVRETQYF.

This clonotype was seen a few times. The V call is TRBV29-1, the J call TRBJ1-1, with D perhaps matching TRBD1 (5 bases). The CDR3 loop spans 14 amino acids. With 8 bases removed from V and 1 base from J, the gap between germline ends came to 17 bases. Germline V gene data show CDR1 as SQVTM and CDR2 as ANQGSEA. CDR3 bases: TGCAGCATTCGGTGGGGGTCCTCGAACACTGAAGCTTTCTTT. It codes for CSIRWGSSNTEAFF.

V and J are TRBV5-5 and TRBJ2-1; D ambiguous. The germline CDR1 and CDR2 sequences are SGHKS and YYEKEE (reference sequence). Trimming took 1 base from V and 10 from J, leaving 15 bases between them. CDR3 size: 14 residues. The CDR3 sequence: CASSLSPHGGEQFF. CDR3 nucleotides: TGTGCCAGCAGCTTGTCCCCACATGGTGGCGAGCAGTTCTTC.

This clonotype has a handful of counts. CDR3: CASSQDPSAQDTQYF. CDR3 nucleotide sequence: TGCGCCAGCAGCCAAGATCCCTCAGCGCAAGATACGCAGTATTTT. The chain employs TRBV4-1 and TRBJ2-3; D remains unclear. Germline V CDR1 and CDR2: MGHRA, YSYEKL. The CDR3 is 15 residues long. The V and J ends lost 0 bases and 5 bases respectively, with 12 bases between them.

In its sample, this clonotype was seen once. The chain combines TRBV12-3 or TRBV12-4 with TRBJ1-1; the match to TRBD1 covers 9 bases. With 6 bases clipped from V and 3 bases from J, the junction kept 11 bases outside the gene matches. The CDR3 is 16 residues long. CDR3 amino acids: CASRPAGTGKDTEAFF. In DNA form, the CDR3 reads TGTGCCAGCAGACCTGCCGGGACAGGGAAGGACACTGAAGCTTTCTTT.

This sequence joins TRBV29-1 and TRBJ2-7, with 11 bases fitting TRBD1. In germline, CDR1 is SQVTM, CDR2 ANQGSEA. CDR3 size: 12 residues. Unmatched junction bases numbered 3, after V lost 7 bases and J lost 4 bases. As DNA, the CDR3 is TGCAGCGCATGGGACAGGGGGTACGAGCAGTACTTC. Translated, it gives CSAWDRGYEQYF.

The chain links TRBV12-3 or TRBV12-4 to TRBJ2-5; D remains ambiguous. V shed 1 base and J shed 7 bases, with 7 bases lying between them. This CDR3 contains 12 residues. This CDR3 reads CASSLGVVTQYF. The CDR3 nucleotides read TGTGCCAGCAGTTTAGGGGTAGTGACCCAGTACTTC.

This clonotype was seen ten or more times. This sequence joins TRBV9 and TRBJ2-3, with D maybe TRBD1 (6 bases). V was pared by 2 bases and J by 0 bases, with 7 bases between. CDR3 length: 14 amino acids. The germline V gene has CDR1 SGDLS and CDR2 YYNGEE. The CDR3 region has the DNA TGTGCCAGCAGCGTGGGGGCTAGCACAGATACGCAGTATTTT. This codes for CASSVGASTDTQYF.

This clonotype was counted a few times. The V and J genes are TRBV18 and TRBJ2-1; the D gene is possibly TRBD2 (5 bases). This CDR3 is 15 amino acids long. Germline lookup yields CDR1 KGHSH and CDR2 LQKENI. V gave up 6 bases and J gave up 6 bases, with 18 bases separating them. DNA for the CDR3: TGTGCCAGCTCCCGTCCTAGCTCGCCTGGCAATGAGCAGTTCTTC. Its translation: CASSRPSSPGNEQFF.